Here is one T cell receptor beta chain with its context. Its cognate antigen has yet to be identified. No much larger clone is present one base from it, and per-base qualities are unavailable. Libraries came from RACE. TCRdb names NextSeq 500 as the instrument used. During library preparation, unique molecular identifiers were attached to individual cDNA molecules so that TCRs could be counted in a quantitative, reproducible way. Each blood RNA sample was used to sequence both TCR alpha and TCR beta chains. From the authors' description of their analysis: A median of roughly 100,000 TCRs per sample was observed, with a range of roughly 20,000 to 700,000. V, J and CDR3 annotation of the TCR reads was carried out using the Decombinator software suite. To make PS versus PT1 abundance plots, every sample was subsampled to the same number of TCRs (28,000). Expanded TCRs were defined as absent before sensitization and observed at least eight times at the 2-week time point. The public reads were quality trimmed at Q25 with fastp and then assembled into clones with MiXCR by TCRdb, keeping productive beta chains. Records with the same CDR3 protein are collapsed into one entry carrying the most frequent genes and DNA. What appears here as the V and J calls and clone size reflects TCRdb's work, not the paper's. The sample profile shows around 300,000 distinct CDR3 sequences; 7.7% of them were found once. The ten most abundant clones make up 0.9% to 1.5% of the sample.

This entry comes from a study of human T cells and chemical hapten exposure (dated by TCRdb to the early 2020s). Regarding the research as a whole: For sensitization, 2% DPC in acetone was applied to a 2 cm by 2 cm area of upper inner arm skin. Peripheral blood TCR repertoire changes were tracked in vivo in alopecia patients during primary and secondary sensitization to the hapten diphenylcyclopropenone (DPC). Patch testing on the upper back used Finn chambers containing 0.01% DPC, with scoring done after 6 days according to International Contact Dermatitis Research Group standards. Patients additionally received weekly therapeutic DPC doses to the scalp throughout the approximately 25-week study period. Most of the patients in the cohort were female, and the cohort covered alopecia areata with under or over 50% scalp involvement, alopecia totalis and alopecia universalis. Libraries were pooled for sequencing, and variation in per-sample TCR yields was attributed mainly to small differences in library volumes within the pool. Blood samples were taken from patients before sensitization (week 0) and at 2, 6 and about 24 weeks after DPC sensitization. Blood for TCR sequencing was provided by twenty-nine alopecia patients at one to four time points (pre-sensitization, 2, 6 and 24 weeks).

From the germline V gene, CDR1 is SGHTA and CDR2 is FQGNSA. The CDR3, from cysteine to phenylalanine, totals 15 residues. Only the CDR3 region is kept as DNA, spanning 45 bases read in frame from base 1. After removal of 5 bases from V and 6 bases from J, the junction retains 8 bases not matched to a gene. Explained via the paper, the time point label denotes: pre-sensitization, week 0. The treatment or condition label corresponds to: therapeutic diphenylcyclopropenone sensitization with weekly scalp DPC. At every patch-test visit, the blood draw took place before the patch test was put on. Patients were considered eligible if aged 18 to 70, diagnosed with alopecia and deemed suitable for DPC therapy, and patients were excluded if pregnant. Total RNA was isolated from unfractionated whole blood collected in Tempus Blood RNA tubes. The paper's findings and limits, for the study overall: Significantly more large CDR3 similarity clusters were formed by expanded TCRs than by pre-sensitization or healthy control sets, consistent with antigen-driven responses. Because every patient had alopecia, a presumed autoimmune disease, the patients' immune response might differ from that of healthy individuals. Patch test score was positively correlated with the number of PT1 expanded TCRs, with significance at thresholds 8, 16 and 32 but not at 4. DPC sensitization did not change how many TCRs were above 1 in 1000 frequency, and no evidence was found of alterations in global repertoire structure. Repeated subsampling changed both the strength of the expansion versus patch-test correlation and the threshold at which the correlation became significant.

The sequence came from a man aged 18-30 years with alopecia areata. Some clones in this sample may be carry-over from other donors' samples. Sequencing used whole blood, obtained in connection with sensitization to the hapten diphenylcyclopropenone (DPC). Rearrangement joined TRBV7-2 to TRBJ2-1; the central 9 bases match TRBD2. The CDR3 is CASSSTGTSSNEQFF. The nucleotide sequence reads as follows: TGTGCCAGCAGCAGCACCGGGACTAGCTCCAATGAGCAGTTCTTC.